This T cell receptor beta chain was identified in a study of cytomegalovirus exposure and HLA in healthy donors. PCR involved 60 Vbeta and 13 Jbeta primers. The data were produced by immunoSEQ multiplex PCR, yet TCRdb's version contains in-frame clones alone and is incomplete. The sample gives around 150,000 clones, about 70% of which show up once; 2.5% to 3.5% is in the top ten. V lost 2 bases and J lost 4, with 14 bases in between. The CDR3 loop spans 15 amino acids. From germline, CDR1 is SGHDN and CDR2 FVKESK. The donors were healthy bone marrow donors. The chain employs TRBV14 and TRBJ1-2; D unclear. The clonotype originates from a male donor in good health and CMV-seronegative. The sequencing sample was made of PBMCs. The CDR3 reads CASSQNLQSFYGYTF. Here the CDR3 DNA reads TGTGCCAGCAGCCAAAATCTACAGAGTTTCTATGGCTACACCTTC.